A selection of T cell receptor beta chains follows, all from one sample in a study of cytomegalovirus exposure and HLA in healthy donors. Assay used: immunoSEQ multiplex PCR; TCRdb lists only in-frame clones, some missing. The sample lists 150,000 to 200,000 clones, more than 75% occurring once. The sequenced material came from PBMCs. These receptors came from a young woman in good health and CMV-seronegative. The CDR3 runs from the conserved cysteine through the conserved F or W. The order of the fields is CDR3 length, D gene, V gene, J gene, clone size, CDR3 protein, CDR3 DNA. A D gene is named only where the DNA matches it firmly. A clone size is listed for some rows: how often the clone was seen (once, few, many), or a class if it is expanded.

>12|.|TRBV10-3|TRBJ1-2|few
CAISDEGYGYTF
TGTGCCATCAGTGATGAGGGTTATGGCTACACCTTC
>13|.|TRBV11-3|TRBJ1-2|.
CASSLGQVTGYTF
TGTGCCAGCAGCTTAGGTCAGGTTACGGGCTACACCTTC
>16|TRBD2|TRBV15|TRBJ2-1|.
CATSRRTGLAYNEQFF
TGTGCCACCAGCAGAAGAACGGGACTAGCCTACAATGAGCAGTTCTTC
>13|.|TRBV29-1|TRBJ1-3|.
CSVASTGGNTIYF
TGCAGCGTTGCGTCGACAGGCGGAAACACCATATATTTT
>13|.|TRBV4-1|TRBJ2-2|.
CASSAGFNGELFF
TGCGCCAGCAGCGCGGGGTTTAACGGGGAGCTGTTTTTT
>15|.|TRBV6-5|TRBJ2-7|few
CASSPGHPGTYEQYF
TGTGCCAGCAGCCCGGGACACCCCGGTACCTACGAGCAGTACTTC
>16|.|TRBV6-1|TRBJ2-2|.
CASSVWGHSNTGELFF
TGTGCCAGCAGTGTTTGGGGGCATTCGAACACCGGGGAGCTGTTTTTT
>14|.|TRBV5-6|TRBJ1-4|few
CASSLQGTNEKLFF
TGTGCCAGCAGCTTGCAGGGAACTAATGAAAAACTGTTTTTT
>16|TRBD1|TRBV5-4|TRBJ2-2|.
CASSLSQGAQGGELFF
TGTGCCAGCAGCTTATCCCAGGGGGCGCAGGGCGGGGAGCTGTTTTTT
>14|.|TRBV5-8|TRBJ1-4|.
CASSIRVRGGKLFF
TGTGCCAGCAGCATCAGGGTCCGAGGGGGAAAACTGTTTTTT
>16|.|TRBV18|TRBJ2-2|once
CASSPGRARDTGELFF
TGTGCCAGCTCACCGGGGCGCGCCAGGGACACCGGGGAGCTGTTTTTT
>17|.|TRBV27|TRBJ2-6|.
CASSLQGLSSGANVLTF
TGTGCCAGCAGTTTACAGGGCTTGAGCTCTGGGGCCAACGTCCTGACTTTC
>16|TRBD1|TRBV4-2|TRBJ2-7|few
CASSQGDGQGFYEQYF
TGTGCCAGCAGCCAAGGTGATGGACAGGGGTTCTACGAGCAGTACTTC
>18|.|TRBV5-1|TRBJ2-1|.
CASSTRDRGLLAGVEQFF
TGCGCCAGCAGCACCCGGGACAGGGGGCTACTAGCGGGAGTTGAGCAGTTCTTC
>16|.|TRBV7-6|TRBJ2-3|.
CASSLAPGQSTDTQYF
TGTGCCAGCAGCTTAGCCCCCGGACAGAGCACAGATACGCAGTATTTT
>15|TRBD2|TRBV19|TRBJ2-5|once
CASSRLAWPQETQYF
TGTGCCAGTAGCAGACTAGCGTGGCCCCAAGAGACCCAGTACTTC
>14|.|TRBV10-3|TRBJ1-1|.
CAISDTILNTEAFF
TGTGCCATCAGTGACACAATTCTGAACACTGAAGCTTTCTTT